The 8 T cell receptor beta chains given below trace back to one sample, sequenced in a study of blood T cell repertoires in COVID-19. Clones were sequenced by immunoSEQ multiplex PCR, and TCRdb holds only the in-frame ones, with some missing. The data show over 100,000 clones, more than 75% seen once. Material for sequencing was peripheral blood. These receptors were collected from a human donor in a cohort sampled during active COVID-19.

The chain is built from TRBV5-4 and TRBJ2-3, with TRBD2 matching 8 bases. With 0 bases clipped from V and 6 bases from J, the junction kept 6 bases outside the gene matches. Germline values: CDR1 SGHNT, CDR2 YYREEE (reference sequence). The CDR3 has 15 residues. DNA for the CDR3: TGTGCCAGCAGCTTGGATTCGGGGGGGGTGGATACGCAGTATTTT. Protein: CASSLDSGGVDTQYF.

The V call is TRBV7-2, the J call TRBJ2-5, with a possible D match to TRBD2 (6 bases). The germline gives CDR1 SGHTA, CDR2 FQGNSA. V gave up 5 bases and J gave up 4 bases, with 11 bases separating them. The CDR3 spans 13 residues. This CDR3 reads CASSRDWGETQYF. The DNA for the CDR3 is TGTGCCAGCAGCCGGGACTGGGGAGAGACCCAGTACTTC.

This chain joins TRBV5-1 and TRBJ2-7; TRBD1 agrees at 9 bases. This CDR3 has 14 residues. The V gene end was trimmed by 4 bases and the J gene end by 3 bases; junction bases not matched to a gene: 5. The germline CDR1 and CDR2 sequences are SGHRS and YFSETQ. This chain's CDR3 is CASSPGQGYYEQYF. CDR3 sequence (DNA): TGCGCCAGCAGCCCGGGACAGGGTTACTACGAGCAGTACTTC. The variable domain in full, with the rest retrieved from reference TRBV5-1 and TRBJ2-7, is KAGVTQTPRYLIKTRGQQVTLSCSPISGHRSVSWYQQTPGQGLQFLFEYFSETQRNKGNFPGRFSGRQFSNSRSEMNVSTLELGDSALYLCASSPGQGYYEQYFGPGTRLTVT.

The V gene is TRBV29-1, the J gene TRBJ2-7; D might be TRBD1 (6 bases). Germline CDR1 reads SQVTM; CDR2 reads ANQGSEA. The CDR3 sequence is 14 residues long. V dropped 4 bases and J dropped 0 bases, with 13 bases sitting between them. The CDR3 loop reads CSVGADRNSYEQYF. CDR3 bases: TGCAGCGTTGGGGCCGACAGGAACTCCTACGAGCAGTACTTC.

The J gene is TRBJ1-4, the V gene TRBV5-1, with no clear D. Trimming left V 0 bases short and J 12 bases short, with 15 bases between. The germline V gene has CDR1 SGHRS and CDR2 YFSETQ. This CDR3 has 14 residues. CDR3 sequence reads: CASSLGSSPGELFF. The CDR3 DNA follows: TGCGCCAGCAGCTTGGGGAGCTCCCCGGGAGAACTGTTTTTT.

CDR3 sequence: CASSIVQGGEQFF. Here the CDR3 DNA reads TGTGCCAGTAGTATAGTACAGGGGGGTGAGCAGTTCTTC. The V gene is TRBV19, the J gene TRBJ2-1; 8 bases fit TRBD1. CDR3 length: 13 amino acids. The J segment lost 9 bases and the V segment lost 1 base, leaving 2 bases of the junction unmatched. Germline V CDR1 and CDR2: LNHDA, SQIVND (reference sequence). The full variable domain, rest sourced from reference TRBV19 and TRBJ2-1, is DGGITQSPKYLFRKEGQNVTLSCEQNLNHDAMYWYRQDPGQGLRLIYYSQIVNDFQKGDIAEGYSVSREKKESFPLTVTSAQKNPTAFYLCASSIVQGGEQFFGPGTRLTVL.

The chain recombines TRBV11-3 with TRBJ2-5, with D hard to call. V dropped 5 bases and J dropped 2 bases, with 12 bases sitting between them. The CDR3 has 14 residues. The germline CDR1 and CDR2 sequences are SGHNT and YENEEA. The CDR3 sequence: CASSLRHNQETQYF. Here the CDR3 DNA reads TGTGCCAGCAGCCTTCGACATAATCAAGAGACCCAGTACTTC.

This chain joins TRBV2 and TRBJ2-3; a possible D gene is TRBD2 (5 bases). V was shortened by 7 bases and J by 5 bases, with 13 bases between the two germline ends. This CDR3 contains 13 residues. In germline, CDR1 is SNHLY, CDR2 FYNNEI. CDR3 DNA: TGTGCCAGCATCGGGGTGGCTCAAGATACGCAGTATTTT. Protein: CASIGVAQDTQYF.